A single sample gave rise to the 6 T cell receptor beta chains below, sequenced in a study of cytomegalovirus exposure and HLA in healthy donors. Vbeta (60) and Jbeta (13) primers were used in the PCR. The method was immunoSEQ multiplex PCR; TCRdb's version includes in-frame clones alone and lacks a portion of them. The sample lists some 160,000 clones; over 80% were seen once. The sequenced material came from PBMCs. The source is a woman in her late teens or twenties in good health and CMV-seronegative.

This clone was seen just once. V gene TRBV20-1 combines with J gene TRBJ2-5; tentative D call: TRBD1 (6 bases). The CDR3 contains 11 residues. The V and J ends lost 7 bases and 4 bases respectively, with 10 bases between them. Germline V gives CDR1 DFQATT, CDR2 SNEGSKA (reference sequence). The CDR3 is CSVSRGETQYF. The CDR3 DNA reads TGCAGTGTTTCCAGGGGAGAGACCCAGTACTTC.

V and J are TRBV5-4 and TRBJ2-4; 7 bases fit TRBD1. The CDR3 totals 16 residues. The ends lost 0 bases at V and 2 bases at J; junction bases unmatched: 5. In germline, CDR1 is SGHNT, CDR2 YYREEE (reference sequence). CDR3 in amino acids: CASSLATQGSKNIQYF. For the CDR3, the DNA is TGTGCCAGCAGCTTGGCCACACAGGGGTCCAAAAACATTCAGTACTTC. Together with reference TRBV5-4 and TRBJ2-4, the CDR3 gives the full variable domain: ETGVTQSPTHLIKTRGQQVTLRCSSQSGHNTVSWYQQALGQGPQFIFQYYREEENGRGNFPPRFSGLQFPNYSSELNVNALELDDSALYLCASSLATQGSKNIQYFGAGTRLSVL.

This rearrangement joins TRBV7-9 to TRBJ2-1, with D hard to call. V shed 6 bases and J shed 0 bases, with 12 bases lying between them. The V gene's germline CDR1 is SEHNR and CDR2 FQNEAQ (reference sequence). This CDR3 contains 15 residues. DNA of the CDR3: TGTGCCAGCAGAAAGACCTCAGGCTCCTACAATGAGCAGTTCTTC. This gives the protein CASRKTSGSYNEQFF.

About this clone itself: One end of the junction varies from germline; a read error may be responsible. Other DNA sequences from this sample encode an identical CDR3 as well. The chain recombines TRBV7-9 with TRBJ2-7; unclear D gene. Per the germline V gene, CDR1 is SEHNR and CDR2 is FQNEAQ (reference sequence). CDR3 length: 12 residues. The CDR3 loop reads CSSSPGSYEQYF. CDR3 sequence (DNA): TGTTCCAGCAGCCCCGGGTCCTACGAGCAGTACTTC. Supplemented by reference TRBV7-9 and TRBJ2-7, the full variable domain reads DTGVSQNPRHKITKRGQNVTFRCDPISEHNRLYWYRQTLGQGPEFLTYFQNEAQLEKSRLLSDRFSAERPKGSFSTLEIQRTEQGDSAMYLCSSSPGSYEQYFGPGTRLTVT.

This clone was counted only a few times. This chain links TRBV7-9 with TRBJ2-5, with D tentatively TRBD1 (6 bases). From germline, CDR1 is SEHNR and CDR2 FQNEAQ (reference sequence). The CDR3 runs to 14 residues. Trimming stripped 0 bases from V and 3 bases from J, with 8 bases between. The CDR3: CASSLAWTEETQYF. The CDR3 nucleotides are TGTGCCAGCAGCTTAGCATGGACAGAAGAGACCCAGTACTTC.

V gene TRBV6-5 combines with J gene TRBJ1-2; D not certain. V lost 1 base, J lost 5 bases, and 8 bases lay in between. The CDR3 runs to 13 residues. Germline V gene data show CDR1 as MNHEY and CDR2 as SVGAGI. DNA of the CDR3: TGTGCCAGCAGTTACTGGGCAGATTATGGCTACACCTTC. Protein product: CASSYWADYGYTF.